This entry lists 26 T cell receptor beta chains sequenced from one sample in a study of blood T cell repertoires in COVID-19. Sequencing used immunoSEQ multiplex PCR; TCRdb keeps in-frame clones, though not all of them. The table lists 340,000 or so clones, approximately 83% of them singletons. The sequencing sample was made of PBMCs or T cells enriched from blood (not recorded which). Receptor source: a woman between 40 and 55 years old with acute COVID-19.

The chain recombines TRBV28 with TRBJ2-1; D is perhaps TRBD2 (6 bases). CDR3 length equals 16 residues. The germline V gene has CDR1 MDHEN and CDR2 SYDVKM. V dropped 3 bases and J dropped 1 base, with 13 bases sitting between them. The CDR3 nucleotides read TGTGCCAGCAGTTTTACGTCGGGAGTGTCCTACAATGAGCAGTTCTTC. Amino acids: CASSFTSGVSYNEQFF.

This chain links TRBV4-2 with TRBJ1-1; D gene unclear. Germline V CDR1 and CDR2: LGHNA, YNFKEQ. The CDR3 is 14 residues long. The germline V and J ends were trimmed by 0 bases and 0 bases, with 5 bases remaining between them. In nucleotides, the CDR3 is TGTGCCAGCAGCCAAGAAGCTATGAACACTGAAGCTTTCTTT. Its translation: CASSQEAMNTEAFF.

The chain combines TRBV5-1 with TRBJ1-6; tentative D call: TRBD1 (6 bases). The CDR3 runs 15 residues. The germline V and J ends were trimmed by 0 bases and 7 bases, with 11 bases remaining between them. In germline, CDR1 is SGHRS, CDR2 YFSETQ. Here the CDR3 DNA reads TGCGCCAGCAGCTTGGGGGGACAAAAGAATTCACCCCTCCACTTT. Translating it yields CASSLGGQKNSPLHF.

The rearrangement uses TRBV28 and TRBJ2-1; TRBD2 aligns across 7 bases. Germline V CDR1 and CDR2: MDHEN, SYDVKM. V dropped 5 bases and J dropped 5; count of bases not matched to a gene: 9. The CDR3 loop spans 15 amino acids. As DNA, the CDR3 is TGTGCCAGCAGTCCCGAAGGAGCGGGAAACAATGAGCAGTTCTTC. This codes for CASSPEGAGNNEQFF.

This clone came up once. One end of the junction is discordant with germline, which a read error may explain. This chain links TRBV6-2 or TRBV6-3 with TRBJ1-1; 7 bases are a match to TRBD1. Germline V gene lookup returns CDR1 MNHEY and CDR2 SVGEGT. The CDR3 has 14 residues. CDR3 DNA: TGTGCCAGCAGTTACTCCGACAGGGCCCTTCGAATAGTCTTT. This codes for CASSYSDRALRIVF.

This sequence joins TRBV5-1 and TRBJ1-1, with 8 bases identical to TRBD1. J gave up 2 bases and V 4 bases, and 7 bases lay outside the gene matches. This CDR3 comprises 15 residues. The V gene's germline CDR1 is SGHRS and CDR2 YFSETQ. The CDR3 sequence is CASSQGQGRNTEAFF. The CDR3 nucleotides are TGCGCCAGCAGCCAAGGACAGGGTCGAAACACTGAAGCTTTCTTT. Using reference TRBV5-1 and TRBJ1-1 for the parts outside the CDR3, the full variable domain is KAGVTQTPRYLIKTRGQQVTLSCSPISGHRSVSWYQQTPGQGLQFLFEYFSETQRNKGNFPGRFSGRQFSNSRSEMNVSTLELGDSALYLCASSQGQGRNTEAFFGQGTRLTVV.

The V call is TRBV28, the J call TRBJ2-7; 7 bases align to TRBD1. The ends lost 4 bases at V and 4 bases at J; junction bases unmatched: 7. Germline CDR1 MDHEN, CDR2 SYDVKM. The CDR3 is 14 residues long. The CDR3 spells CASSSTGVVYEQYF. The CDR3 coding sequence is TGTGCCAGCAGTTCTACAGGGGTGGTATACGAGCAGTACTTC.

The V and J genes are TRBV7-2 and TRBJ1-2; 10 bases fit TRBD1. This CDR3 comprises 17 residues. Germline assignment: CDR1 SGHTA and CDR2 FQGNSA. V dropped 0 bases and J dropped 4; count of bases not matched to a gene: 8. The CDR3 DNA follows: TGTGCCAGCAGCTTAGCTCCGGGACAGGGGAATACCTATGGCTACACCTTC. It yields the protein CASSLAPGQGNTYGYTF.

This clone showed up just once. CDR3 loop: CASAQGGQETQYF. The DNA for the CDR3 is TGTGCCAGTGCCCAGGGGGGACAAGAGACCCAGTACTTC. This sequence joins TRBV9 and TRBJ2-5; D is possibly TRBD1 (7 bases). Trimming left V 8 bases short and J 2 bases short, with 13 bases between. Germline values: CDR1 SGDLS, CDR2 YYNGEE. There are 13 residues in the CDR3.

The chain combines TRBV19 with TRBJ1-4, with 10 positions matching TRBD1. The CDR3 length is 15 residues. Looked up from germline, CDR1 is LNHDA and CDR2 is SQIVND (reference sequence). The V segment lost 4 bases and the J segment 6 bases; nucleotides outside the gene matches: 5. CDR3 in DNA: TGTGCCAGTAGTACCCCGGGACAGGGGCATGAAAAACTGTTTTTT. It translates to CASSTPGQGHEKLFF.

The chain has TRBV25-1 and TRBJ2-1; perhaps TRBD2 as D (5 bases). Trimming cost V 3 bases and J 2 bases, with 11 bases left between them. The CDR3 has 15 amino acids. Per the germline V gene, CDR1 is MGHDK and CDR2 is SYGVNS. The DNA of the CDR3 is TGTGCCAGCAGTGACAGACTAAAGACCTACAATGAGCAGTTCTTC. Protein sequence: CASSDRLKTYNEQFF. Full variable domain (remainder filled in from reference TRBV25-1 and TRBJ2-1): EADIYQTPRYLVIGTGKKITLECSQTMGHDKMYWYQQDPGMELHLIHYSYGVNSTEKGDLSSESTVSRIRTEHFPLTLESARPSHTSQYLCASSDRLKTYNEQFFGPGTRLTVL.

This chain connects TRBV15 to TRBJ1-4; the D gene is possibly TRBD1 (5 bases). Germline V gene lookup returns CDR1 LNHNV and CDR2 YYDKDF (reference sequence). This CDR3 has 15 amino acids. Trimming pared 1 base from V and 8 bases from J, leaving 14 bases between. The CDR3: CATSRVQGGGEKLFF. As DNA, the CDR3 is TGTGCCACCAGCAGAGTTCAGGGTGGCGGAGAAAAACTGTTTTTT. The full variable domain, its missing parts supplied by reference TRBV15 and TRBJ1-4, is DAMVIQNPRYQVTQFGKPVTLSCSQTLNHNVMYWYQQKSSQAPKLLFHYYDKDFNNEADTPDNFQSRRPNTSFCFLDIRSPGLGDTAMYLCATSRVQGGGEKLFFGSGTQLSVL.

This clone was seen only once. This chain joins TRBV7-9 and TRBJ2-3, with a tentative D call TRBD2 (7 bases). Trimming removed 6 bases from V and 6 bases from J, with 19 bases in between. CDR1 SEHNR and CDR2 FQNEAQ come from the germline V gene (reference sequence). The CDR3 contains 15 residues. DNA of the CDR3: TGTGCCAGCAGGCAGACCCTCACGGGGGGCGATACGCAGTATTTT. Translating it yields CASRQTLTGGDTQYF.

This chain joins TRBV14 and TRBJ1-3; D gene uncertain. Germline V gives CDR1 SGHDN, CDR2 FVKESK. There are 18 residues in the CDR3. Trimming cost V 4 bases and J 2 bases, with 21 bases left between them. The CDR3 DNA follows: TGTGCCAGCAGCCGCCAAGCGGCCCAGGTTAGAGCTGGAAACACCATATATTTT. Translating it yields CASSRQAAQVRAGNTIYF.

V gene TRBV5-1 combines with J gene TRBJ1-5, with TRBD1 matching 9 bases. The CDR3 runs to 16 residues. V gave up 0 bases and J gave up 1 base; unmatched junction bases: 2. Germline assignment: CDR1 SGHRS and CDR2 YFSETQ. CDR3 in DNA: TGCGCCAGCAGCTTGGAGGGACAGGGCAGCAATCAGCCCCAGCATTTT. Its translation: CASSLEGQGSNQPQHF.

This clone came up once. The chain combines TRBV15 with TRBJ1-2, with 8 bases aligning to TRBD1. CDR3 length: 17 amino acids. J lost 4 bases, V lost 0 bases, and 10 bases had no gene match. Germline lookup yields CDR1 LNHNV and CDR2 YYDKDF (reference sequence). Here the CDR3 reads CATSRDYEAGGFYGYTF. The CDR3 coding sequence is TGTGCCACCAGCAGAGATTATGAGGCAGGGGGCTTCTATGGCTACACCTTC. The entire variable domain, with the rest obtained from reference TRBV15 and TRBJ1-2, is as follows: DAMVIQNPRYQVTQFGKPVTLSCSQTLNHNVMYWYQQKSSQAPKLLFHYYDKDFNNEADTPDNFQSRRPNTSFCFLDIRSPGLGDTAMYLCATSRDYEAGGFYGYTFGSGTRLTVV.

This chain connects TRBV19 to TRBJ2-1; D remains unclear. CDR1 is LNHDA and CDR2 is SQIVND in the germline V gene (reference sequence). The CDR3 spans 14 residues. V lost 4 bases and J lost 4, with 11 bases in between. The chain's CDR3 is CASSSYLRYNEQFF. The DNA of the CDR3 is TGTGCCAGTAGTAGTTACCTTAGATACAATGAGCAGTTCTTC.

V usage is TRBV2 and J usage is TRBJ2-3, with TRBD1 identical over 8 bases. The V segment lost 6 bases and the J segment 3 bases; nucleotides outside the gene matches: 8. The CDR3 sequence is 15 residues long. Germline CDR1 SNHLY, CDR2 FYNNEI. The CDR3 sequence is CASRTDRGRTDTQYF. The CDR3 nucleotides read TGTGCCAGCAGGACCGACAGGGGTCGGACAGATACGCAGTATTTT.

This clone has more than one count but fewer than ten. J is TRBJ2-7 and V is TRBV7-2; 9 bases fit TRBD2. The CDR3 has 14 residues. Germline V gene data show CDR1 as SGHTA and CDR2 as FQGNSA. V shed 1 base, J shed 6 bases, and the junction held 4 bases outside the gene matches. The CDR3 nucleotides are TGTGCCAGCAGCTTAGGACTAGCGGTCACCGAGCAGTACTTC. This encodes CASSLGLAVTEQYF.

This chain links TRBV4-3 with TRBJ1-4, with D possibly TRBD1 on 5 matching bases. Germline V gives CDR1 LGHNA, CDR2 YSLEER. The V and J ends lost 0 bases and 0 bases respectively, with 20 bases between them. The CDR3 totals 20 residues. CDR3: CASSQDLPGDHLTTNEKLFF. CDR3 coding DNA: TGCGCCAGCAGCCAAGATCTCCCGGGGGACCATCTGACAACTAATGAAAAACTGTTTTTT.

This rearrangement joins TRBV4-2 to TRBJ2-5; 10 bases are a match to TRBD2. Germline V gives CDR1 LGHNA, CDR2 YNFKEQ. The ends lost 3 bases at V and 5 bases at J; junction bases unmatched: 12. This CDR3 region has 17 residues. The chain's CDR3 is CASSQDIKRGGLETQYF. CDR3 coding DNA: TGTGCCAGCAGCCAGGACATCAAGCGGGGGGGCTTGGAGACCCAGTACTTC.

The chain employs TRBV4-2 and TRBJ1-5, with TRBD1 matching over 10 bases. Trimming cost V 3 bases and J 2 bases; bases outside gene matches: 4. This CDR3 is 16 amino acids long. Germline loops: CDR1 LGHNA, CDR2 YNFKEQ. CDR3 loop: CASSHGQGGGNQPQHF. The CDR3 coding sequence is TGTGCCAGCAGCCATGGACAGGGGGGGGGCAATCAGCCCCAGCATTTT.

The DNA for the CDR3 is TGCGCCAGCAGGTCGGGACAGTCTAGGACTGAAGCTTTCTTT. It encodes CASRSGQSRTEAFF. The chain links TRBV5-1 to TRBJ1-1, with 7 nucleotides matching TRBD1. The V and J ends lost 5 bases and 5 bases, in that order; junction bases with no gene match: 9. The CDR3 is made up of 14 amino acids. CDR1 and CDR2 (germline): SGHRS, YFSETQ.

This chain uses TRBV27 with TRBJ1-1; D unclear. The ends were cut back, 3 bases at V and 0 bases at J, with 11 bases in the middle. CDR3 size: 15 residues. Per the germline V gene, CDR1 is MNHEY and CDR2 is SMNVEV (reference sequence). The CDR3 loop reads CASSFTMNLNTEAFF. DNA of the CDR3: TGTGCCAGCAGTTTTACTATGAATTTGAACACTGAAGCTTTCTTT.

The chain employs TRBV21-1 and TRBJ1-1; the table's D gene call, TRBD1, was not cross checked with the DNA. TRBV21-1 is a listed pseudogene. The CDR3 is 17 amino acids. CDR3 DNA sequence: TGTGCCAGCAGCAATTCAAGGACAGGGGGCACGAACACTGAAGCTTTCTTT. It codes for CASSNSRTGGTNTEAFF.

The rearrangement links TRBV7-2 to TRBJ1-2, with a weak D call TRBD1 (6 bases). Looked up from germline, CDR1 is SGHTA and CDR2 is FQGNSA. CDR3 length: 17 amino acids. V gave up 2 bases and J gave up 5 bases, with 21 bases separating them. CDR3 nucleotide sequence: TGTGCCAGCAGCTTAAGGATCGCGACAACCCAGGGGTATGGCTACACCTTC. Protein product: CASSLRIATTQGYGYTF.